This T cell receptor (beta chain) derives from a study of regulatory T cells in long-lasting Graves disease (dated by TCRdb to the early 2020s). Some background on the complete study: Persistent Graves' disease was defined as persistently positive TSH receptor autoantibodies together with antithyroid drug treatment for over 5 years. The study took place in China and was registered as a clinical trial. On average, persistent Graves' disease patients in the clinical cohort had been on antithyroid drugs for approximately 10 years. This study used TCR sequencing and RNA sequencing of peripheral blood to compare persistent Graves' disease patients against newly diagnosed Graves' disease patients. A total of around 35 samples were covered by TCR sequencing, comprising around 13 persistent and 20 or so newly diagnosed Graves' disease patients.

Only one count was recorded for this clonotype. It has no known antigen specificity. A read error may be the cause here, since a much bigger clone is one base away. Library creation used multiplex PCR. The sample was run on an Illumina HiSeq 4000. To build TCR beta libraries, CDR3 regions were amplified by Arm-PCR using iRepertoire HTBI primers. Before sequencing, the PCR products went through gel purification. The original methods were these. Gene usage analysis of CDR3 amino acid clonotypes relied on the 60 or so TRBV and around 13 TRBJ segments identified across samples. COPE and FqMerger were used to merge filtered high-quality paired reads into contigs. BLAST was used to align contigs to IMGT TRBV, TRBD and TRBJ reference genes, with CDR3 defined following IMGT. Clonotypes above 0.1% frequency were classified as highly expanded clones. Shannon entropy was used to measure repertoire diversity, and the Gini coefficient was used to measure V-J evenness. Public clonotypes were defined as clonotypes shared by more than one individual. TCRdb reran the public reads through fastp at Q25 and MiXCR, keeping productive beta chains. Rows matching on CDR3 protein sequence are summarized as one entry with the most common DNA and genes. TCRdb's processing, not the authors' own work, is the source of the V and J calls. This sample comprises 300,000 to 350,000 distinct CDR3 sequences, 15% to 20% of them detected only once. Roughly 29% of the sample goes to the ten largest clones.

What the authors observed across the whole study: Sequencing and analysis were limited to the TCR beta chain. A larger number of public clonotypes was shared among persistent patients (about 2,700) than among newly diagnosed patients (around 970). TRBV28, TRBJ1-2 and TRBJ2-5 were preferentially used in persistent disease, while TRBV20-1 and TRBJ2-1 were favored in newly diagnosed disease. As a limitation, the authors acknowledged that the small sample size may reduce accuracy. Persistent Graves' disease patients showed lower TCR Shannon entropy and fewer highly expanded clones than newly diagnosed patients, suggesting clonal expansion. The study examined only peripheral blood because the primary lesion, thyroid tissue, could not be accessed.

The sample's time point label is to be understood as: persistent/refractory GD, antithyroid drugs over 5 years with positive TRAb. For both TCR sequencing and RNA sequencing, RNA was extracted from PBMCs in TRIzol. The diagnosis of Graves' disease was made according to American Thyroid Association guidelines. Patients were recruited from an endocrinology department in Xi'an, China. Each patient gave approximately 10 milliliters of peripheral blood, collected in an EDTA anticoagulant tube. Ficoll Paque Plus density gradient separation was used to isolate PBMCs, and no further T cell sorting was performed. An Agilent 2100 Bioanalyzer and agarose gel were used to assess RNA quality, and a NanoDrop 2000 was used to measure RNA concentration. CDR1 and CDR2, per the germline V gene, are MNHEY and SVGEGT. The CDR3, from cysteine to phenylalanine, totals 13 residues. Only CDR3 DNA is held: 39 bases, read in frame from base 1. V is reduced by 7 bases and J by 0 bases, leaving a spacing of 9 bases between them.

The V gene is TRBV6-2 or TRBV6-3 and the J gene is TRBJ1-1, with the D gene call left open. This TCR derives from a female donor with Graves disease. Sequencing used peripheral blood mononuclear cells (PBMCs), obtained when the disease was refractory, from a patient treated with antithyroid drugs. The bases read TGTGCCAGCACTGCCCTTCTGAACACTGAAGCTTTCTTT. It encodes CASTALLNTEAFF.